The clone carrying this TCR beta chain was seen at least ten times. The antigen remains undetermined. This sample stems from a study of CD8 T cells in ankylosing spondylitis. Findings of the study overall: Significant enrichment of disease-linked clones was reportedly seen in matched ankylosing spondylitis synovial fluid.

The germline V and J ends were trimmed by 0 bases and 5 bases, with 8 bases remaining between them. CDR3 length: 13 residues. Germline V CDR1 and CDR2: MGHRA, YSYEKL. From the 5' RACE reads, TCRdb called clonotypes with MiXCR, one entry per CDR3 protein. The sample has approximately 210,000 distinct CDR3 sequences; about 13% are singletons. This chain links TRBV4-1 with TRBJ2-7; a weak D match, TRBD2 (5 bases). The TCR sequence derives from a male donor with ankylosing spondylitis or in good health (not recorded which). The sequenced sample consisted of blood, either unsorted or a sorted T cell fraction (not recorded which). The CDR3 DNA reads TGCGCCAGCAGCCAAGATCTGGGAGACGAGCAGTACTTC. It encodes CASSQDLGDEQYF.